What follows is one T cell receptor beta chain and its context. This clone has only a few counts. Its antigen remains unidentified. Base qualities are not recorded, but no much larger clone differs from it by a single base. This sample stems from a study of cytomegalovirus exposure and HLA in healthy donors (dated by TCRdb to between 2016 and 2019). Regarding the study in general: According to an earlier analysis of 587 of the donors, 150 million to 200 million T cells yielded 95 million to 140 million unique TCR beta sequences and more than 250 Gb of sequence data. Typing coverage varied by locus: roughly 620-640 donors for A, B, C, DRB1 and DQB1; roughly 560 for DQA1; approximately 570 for DPA1; around 490 for DPB1. In a later analysis, previously published TCR beta repertoires from 666 donors were re-analyzed and high-resolution HLA genotyping was added so that TCR occurrence patterns could be studied. To predict cytomegalovirus infection status, the study brought together high-throughput TCR immunosequencing, statistical association of individual TCRs with disease status, and machine learning. Roughly 5 DR-DQ haplotypes were handled as single units for association and clustering, since linkage in the cohort was strong. Using immunosequencing, the study profiled T cell repertoires from roughly 650 subjects and related those repertoires to cytomegalovirus serostatus. An early release that covered some 640 HLA-typed donors contained approximately 300 gigabases of sequencing data and about 93 million unique TCR sequences. Of the roughly 410 genotyped donors, over 80% were placed in the genetic ancestry cluster associated with self-reported Caucasian donors. In an earlier analysis of 550 to 700 of the donors, high-throughput TCR beta sequencing was used to judge whether each TCR beta V gene segment behaved as functional or pseudogenic. On average, about 200,000 unique TCR beta nucleotide sequences were sequenced per donor among 300 to 500 genotyped donors of the cohort, with approximately 18% of those sequences being non-productive. Besides the first cohort of roughly 640 subjects, a separate validation cohort made up of 120 different subjects was used. Rather than using new phenotypic data, the later analysis identified candidate immune exposures from TCR beta sequences and from how often those sequences occurred across donors. HLA typing covered class I and class II loci at four-digit resolution. A later genetic analysis used genome-wide SNP genotypes for about 60% of the roughly 670 donors, treating that subset as a discovery cohort. Donor age, sex, ethnicity and CMV serostatus were compiled together with the repertoire data. The study aimed to test whether signatures of past pathogen exposure could be identified by cataloging public T cell receptors. Every discovery cohort repertoire had been produced on one sequencing platform. What the authors observed across the whole study: According to a later analysis, TCR association rates differed among HLA loci, with DRB1 alleles showing the most associated TCRs and HLA-C alleles showing the fewest. The earlier analysis of some 540 of the donors excluded some 15 rarely observed V segments, including chromosome 9 orphons, because counts were too low. Most TCR sequences were seen in very few donors, while some public TCRs were found in many individuals. According to a later analysis, most CMV-associated TCR beta chains appeared to be HLA-restricted, and the HLA associations seemed to be driven largely by CMV exposure. At a false discovery rate of 0.05, a later analysis linked around 17,000 TCR beta sequences to specific HLA alleles. V-gene and J-gene trimming of TCR beta chains was associated with a missense DCLRE1C variant in a later genetic analysis, and the association was replicated in an independent cohort. A further reported finding was that TCR beta sequences accurately predicted the HLA-A and HLA-B alleles for most subjects in the first cohort. Sequencing depth was assumed to be roughly uniform across donors in the presence/absence analyses, though that assumption may not hold. Strong co-occurrence of HLA alleles, especially DR and DQ, made assigning TCR associations to individual alleles difficult. In vitro tests confirmed that a few of the cytomegalovirus-associated TCR beta chains recognize cytomegalovirus antigens. In both the original and validation cohorts, the classifier was reported to diagnose cytomegalovirus status with high specificity and sensitivity. A later genetic analysis reported fewer N-insertions in productive TCRs among donors in an Asian-associated ancestry cluster than the approximately 700-donor mean. CMV serostatus was the only immune exposure information available for the cohort. A total of fewer than 200 TCR beta chains were listed by the study as associated with cytomegalovirus. This cohort had only TCR beta chains sequenced, and the lack of alpha or paired-chain data limited which features could be detected. A cluster of highly shared sequence variants was judged likely to be a technical artifact of the sequencing pipeline. Broadly in line with IMGT annotations, most TCR beta V segments showed up in productive rearrangements about 90% or about 30% of the time in an earlier analysis of approximately 600 of the donors. A later analysis found that HLA-associated TCR beta chains were more clonally expanded and had lower generation probabilities than equally common non-associated chains. The authors suggested that the approach could potentially be extended to other disease states and immunological phenotypes. The 87-base-pair reads could not distinguish some IMGT-functional V segments, including TRBV6-2 and TRBV6-3, so those segments were excluded. Because HLA typing was unavailable for some donors at each locus, only the typed subset was used in association tests. Linkage disequilibrium might explain the correlated functional status among segregating V segments, but an unknown experimental factor could not be excluded. A later analysis reported that several top co-occurrence clusters appeared linked to parvovirus B19, influenza, CMV and Epstein-Barr virus.

The receptor library was made with the immunoSEQ multiplex PCR assay. The multiplex PCR relied on a mix of 60 forward primers for TCR Vbeta segments and 13 reverse primers for TCR Jbeta segments. The CDR3 region of rearranged TCR beta genes was amplified from genomic DNA by a multiplex PCR assay. The Illumina HiSeq System was used to sequence the amplified TCR beta libraries as 87-base-pair reads. Concerning the study's data processing: In a later analysis, approximately 74 million unique TCR beta chains were counted across the roughly 610 repertoires, and roughly 11 million of these chains were shared by at least two donors. A nearest-neighbor algorithm error-corrected the raw reads and collapsed the reads into unique sequences, merging closely related sequences to remove PCR and sequencing errors. V, D and J gene segments were assigned by aligning CDR3 sequences to IMGT reference sequences. For a sequence to be retained, a match of at least six nucleotides was required to both a V gene segment and a J gene segment. A rearrangement was called productive if the CDR3 had no stop codons and remained in frame with V and J, and every other rearrangement was called non-productive. Following IMGT convention, CDR3 was defined as the stretch from the second conserved V-encoded cysteine up to the conserved J-encoded phenylalanine. Sequences without an unambiguous match to a single V gene segment were excluded from the earlier analysis of approximately 600 of the donors. In an earlier analysis of several hundred of the donors, V segments were called functional above 56.7% productive rearrangements and were called segregating when the between-donor standard deviation exceeded 5%. A statistical classification framework was built to diagnose cytomegalovirus status from the catalog of TCR beta chain sequences. In a later analysis, TCR nucleotide sequences were compared against IMGT/GENE-DB human TR gene sequences so that V and J genes could be assigned. In a later analysis, CDR3 sequences and most-parsimonious VDJ recombination scenarios were assigned using the TCRdist pipeline. In a later analysis, each TCR beta chain was defined by its CDR3 amino acid sequence together with its V-gene family, and reads without a unique V-gene family were excluded. A later analysis removed 450 to 600 highly shared, low-generation-probability nucleotide sequences to deal with suspected cross-contamination and a sequencing artifact. For each public chain, a later analysis derived a clonal expansion index from normalized ranks of inferred template counts within each repertoire. A later analysis computed generation probabilities with a VDJ recombination model fitted to out-of-frame rearrangements, and checked the results against IGoR. A later analysis scored TCR-TCR, TCR-HLA and TCR-CMV co-occurrence with hypergeometric tests, applying a repertoire-size bias correction to TCR pairs. A later analysis estimated false discovery rates by permuting HLA or CMV assignments 20 times. A later analysis grouped co-occurring TCRs with DBSCAN, adding TCRdist sequence similarity when clustering within HLA-allele-positive subsets. For co-occurrence clustering, repertoires with fewer than 30,000 or more than 120,000 public chains were excluded, along with several repertoires with anomalous nucleotide sharing. TCRdb stores this immuneACCESS table with in-frame sequences only. Part of the clones is absent; in the studies checked, under half of the shortfall reflects unresolved V genes, and no reason is known for the rest. D and trimming come from the DNA, and the V and J calls and clone size come from that table. This sample holds about 110,000 clones; 71% were observed only once. Roughly 2.8% of the sample belongs to the ten largest clones.

The CDR3 spans 13 residues, from the cysteine through the phenylalanine. Kept here is only the CDR3 DNA, which spans 39 bases and is read in frame from base 1. In the germline V gene, CDR1 corresponds to ENHRY and CDR2 to SYGVKD. The germline ends are 13 bases apart after V is trimmed by 7 bases and J by 4 bases. In total, approximately 700 healthy bone marrow donors made up the cohort. At the time of sampling, every cohort member was nominally healthy, though immune exposures that went unrecorded were likely present. The donor was CMV seronegative and belonged to the group of around 400 seronegative cohort members. A peripheral blood sample was collected from each donor, and TCR beta sequencing was performed on peripheral blood mononuclear cells. The Qiagen DNeasy Blood Extraction Kit was used to extract genomic DNA from the blood cell samples.

This receptor was obtained from a female donor in good health and CMV-seronegative. The sequence links TRBV10-3 to TRBJ1-1; the best D guess is TRBD1, with 6 bases matching. Sequenced: PBMCs. The CDR3 here reads CAITDGRGTEAFF. The sequenced DNA: TGTGCCATCACGGATGGCAGGGGCACTGAAGCTTTCTTT.